These T cell receptor beta chains were read from a single sample in a study of post-analysis software for immune sequencing data. In TCRdb, the PCR reads were re-called with MiXCR into one record per CDR3 protein. The data contain approximately 630,000 distinct CDR3 sequences, 55% to 60% of them singletons. Sequencing was performed on blood. Receptors were obtained from a girl aged 2-9 years with multiple sclerosis. Each CDR3 is given with its conserved first and last residue. D genes are given only for firm matches. Only some rows state a clone size, as once, few, many or a class for expanded clones.

.	TRBV20-1	TRBJ2-7	TRBD2	CSAARGLGPYEQYF	TGCAGTGCTGCCCGAGGACTAGGCCCCTACGAGCAGTACTTC
.	TRBV20-1	TRBJ2-7	TRBD2	CSAQRESYEQYF	TGCAGCGCTCAGCGGGAATCCTACGAGCAGTACTTC
.	TRBV15	TRBJ1-5	.	CATALEPYSNQPQHF	TGTGCCACAGCCCTGGAGCCTTATAGCAATCAGCCCCAGCATTTT
once	TRBV3-1	TRBJ2-5	.	CASSQTDGRETQYF	TGTGCCAGCAGCCAAACAGACGGACGTGAGACCCAGTACTTC
.	TRBV18	TRBJ2-4	TRBD1	CASSPGSSTGQHQYF	TGTGCCAGCTCACCAGGAAGTTCGACAGGGCAACATCAGTACTTC
.	TRBV6-5	TRBJ2-7	.	CASSYSRQYPLYEQYF	TGTGCCAGCAGTTACTCGCGGCAGTACCCCCTCTACGAGCAGTACTTC
.	TRBV7-3	TRBJ2-1	TRBD1	CASSLTGQGGDEQFF	TGTGCCAGCAGCTTAACGGGACAGGGGGGCGATGAGCAGTTCTTC
.	TRBV20-1	TRBJ2-5	.	CSAETGPAGETQYF	TGCAGTGCTGAAACAGGGCCCGCCGGGGAGACCCAGTACTTC
.	TRBV5-1	TRBJ2-1	TRBD2	CASSLDGGRAKNNEQFF	TGCGCCAGCAGCTTGGACGGCGGGAGGGCGAAGAACAATGAGCAGTTCTTC
.	TRBV9	TRBJ1-6	.	CASSASEGGGSPLHF	TGTGCCAGCAGCGCCTCAGAAGGGGGTGGTTCACCCCTCCACTTT
few	TRBV12-3/TRBV12-4	TRBJ2-5	TRBD2	CASSTSGGAFLETQYF	TGTGCCAGCAGTACAAGCGGGGGGGCCTTTCTGGAGACCCAGTACTTC
.	TRBV19	TRBJ1-2	TRBD1	CASTQSGTGNYGYTF	TGTGCCAGTACTCAATCCGGGACAGGGAACTATGGCTACACCTTC
.	TRBV4-2	TRBJ1-1	TRBD1	CASSRSHTGDTEAFF	TGTGCCAGCAGCCGATCCCACACAGGGGACACTGAAGCTTTCTTT
.	TRBV12-3/TRBV12-4	TRBJ2-5	TRBD1	CASSLEGANRETQYF	TGTGCCAGCAGTTTAGAGGGGGCGAACCGAGAGACCCAGTACTTC
.	TRBV5-1	TRBJ2-1	TRBD2	CASGLAGAPYNEQFF	TGCGCCAGCGGACTAGCGGGAGCCCCCTACAATGAGCAGTTCTTC
.	TRBV5-5	TRBJ1-2	TRBD1	CASSFQSGGNYGYTF	TGTGCCAGCAGCTTTCAATCAGGGGGCAACTATGGCTACACCTTC
.	TRBV4-1	TRBJ2-1	.	CASSLLPTVGNEQFF	TGCGCCAGCAGCCTCCTTCCCACTGTTGGTAATGAGCAGTTCTTC
.	TRBV11-2	TRBJ1-5	.	CASSLQGPNQSQHF	TGTGCCAGCAGCTTACAGGGCCCCAATCAGTCCCAGCATTTT